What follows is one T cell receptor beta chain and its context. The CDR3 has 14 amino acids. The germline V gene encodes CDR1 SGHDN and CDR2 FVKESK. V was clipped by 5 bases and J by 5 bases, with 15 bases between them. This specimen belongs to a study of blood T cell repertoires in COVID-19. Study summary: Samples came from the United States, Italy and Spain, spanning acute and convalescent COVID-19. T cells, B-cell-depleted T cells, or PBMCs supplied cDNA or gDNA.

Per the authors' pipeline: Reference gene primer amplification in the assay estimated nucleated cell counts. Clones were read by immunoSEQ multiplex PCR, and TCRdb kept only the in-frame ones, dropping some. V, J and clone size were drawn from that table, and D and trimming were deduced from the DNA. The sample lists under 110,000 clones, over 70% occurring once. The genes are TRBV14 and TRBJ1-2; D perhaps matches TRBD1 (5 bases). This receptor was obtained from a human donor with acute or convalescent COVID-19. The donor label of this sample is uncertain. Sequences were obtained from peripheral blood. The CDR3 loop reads CASSGWQGGYGYTF. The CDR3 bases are TGTGCCAGCAGCGGGTGGCAGGGCGGATATGGCTACACCTTC.